This TCR beta chain was sequenced during a study of human T cells and chemical hapten exposure. Looking at the study overall: A 2 cm by 2 cm inner upper arm patch received 2% DPC for sensitization. Epicutaneous patch tests delivered 0.01% DPC to the upper back, with evaluation at 6 days. Findings of the study overall: Because all patients had alopecia, their immune responses might differ from healthy ones.

Time point here: patch test 1, 2 weeks after DPC sensitization. Treatment: therapeutic diphenylcyclopropenone sensitization with weekly scalp DPC. The CDR3 extends over 14 amino acids. Germline trimming cut 6 bases from V and 1 base from J; bases unmatched to any gene: 1. As for this clonotype: What it binds is not known.

Per the study methods: Counting gave a median of 95,638 TCRs per sample, with values ranging from about 20,000 to 750,000. Using its own MiXCR run on the RACE reads, TCRdb lists one record per CDR3 protein. These V and J calls rely on TCRdb rather than the paper's analysis. The table lists 75,000 to 90,000 distinct CDR3 sequences, about 9.4% of them singletons. The TCR was taken from a woman aged 50 to 65 with alopecia areata. Some clones in this sample may be carry-over from other donors' samples. The material was whole blood, obtained in connection with sensitization to the hapten diphenylcyclopropenone (DPC). V usage is TRBV12-3 or TRBV12-4 and J usage is TRBJ2-7; 12 bases match TRBD2. The CDR3 sequence is CASRLAGGSYEQYF. In nucleotides, the CDR3 is TGTGCCAGCAGACTAGCGGGAGGATCCTACGAGCAGTACTTC.